This TCR beta chain was documented in a study of T cells in Graves' hyperthyroidism and ophthalmopathy. Authors of the study amplified TCR beta CDR3 regions from RNA transcripts. With the HTBI primer set, the TCR CDR3 went through a first round of RT-PCR. TCRdb analysed the multiplex PCR reads with MiXCR anew, one entry per CDR3 protein. The sample yields 610,000 or so distinct CDR3 sequences, 46% seen once. Patients having uncontrolled infection, another autoimmune disease, pregnancy or lactation were not included. V dropped 8 bases and J dropped 5 bases, with 10 bases sitting between them. Germline CDR1 reads SGHTA; CDR2 reads FQGNSA. This CDR3 spans 11 amino acids.

This chain uses TRBV7-2 with TRBJ2-7; TRBD2 might be the D (6 bases). The clonotype originates from a woman in her late teens or twenties with Graves' hyperthyroidism. Sequenced material: peripheral blood or thyroid tissue (not recorded which). Written as DNA, the CDR3 is TGTGCCAGCGGGAGGACGAACGAGCAGTACTTC. Encoded protein: CASGRTNEQYF.